Listed below are T cell receptor beta chains from one sample, sequenced in a study of TIL therapy for anti-PD-1-resistant metastatic lung cancer. Profiling relied on immunoSEQ multiplex PCR, and the TCRdb table lists in-frame clones only, not all of them. The repertoire has tens of thousands of clones, about two thirds of them found once; the top ten carry approximately 7%. Specimen: tumor tissue, collected at baseline. The receptors here all came from a person aged 25-85 years with non-small cell lung cancer. CDR3s include the opening cysteine and the closing phenylalanine or tryptophan. A D gene is named only where the DNA matches it firmly. Clone size is given for some rows only: seen once, a few or many times, or a class if the clone is expanded.

D | J | size | length | V | CDR3 | DNA
- | TRBJ2-7 | - | 14 | TRBV5-6 | CASSSGGGSYEQYF | TGTGCCAGCAGCTCTGGAGGGGGTTCCTACGAGCAGTACTTC
TRBD2 | TRBJ2-5 | - | 16 | TRBV5-1 | CASSPRRDYLEETQYF | TGCGCCAGCAGCCCGCGCCGGGACTACCTAGAGGAGACCCAGTACTTC
TRBD1 | TRBJ1-4 | - | 15 | TRBV19 | CASRNSGTGVEKLFF | TGTGCCAGTAGGAATTCCGGGACAGGGGTTGAAAAACTGTTTTTT
TRBD1 | TRBJ1-5 | few | 15 | TRBV27 | CASSLRGDRNQPQHF | TGTGCCAGCAGTTTACGTGGGGACAGAAATCAGCCCCAGCATTTT
TRBD1 | TRBJ2-3 | - | 16 | TRBV5-1 | CASSFGFGTGTDTQYF | TGCGCCAGCAGCTTCGGATTCGGGACAGGCACAGATACGCAGTATTTT
TRBD1 | TRBJ2-1 | - | 13 | TRBV29-1 | CSVEETGESEQFF | TGCAGCGTTGAAGAGACAGGGGAGAGTGAGCAGTTCTTC
- | TRBJ2-7 | once | 13 | TRBV5-1 | CASSFQGSYEQYF | TGCGCCAGCAGCTTCCAGGGTTCCTACGAGCAGTACTTC
- | TRBJ2-1 | - | 13 | TRBV7-7 | CASSQDRNNEQFF | TGTGCCAGCAGCCAAGACAGAAACAATGAGCAGTTCTTC
TRBD1 | TRBJ2-7 | - | 15 | TRBV27 | CASSHRRAGGYEQYF | TGTGCCAGCAGCCACCGCCGGGCAGGGGGCTACGAGCAGTACTTC
- | TRBJ2-1 | few | 15 | TRBV5-1 | CASSLNGGGDNEQFF | TGCGCCAGCAGCCTCAACGGTGGGGGCGACAATGAGCAGTTCTTC
TRBD2 | TRBJ2-3 | - | 15 | TRBV11-2 | CASSLQRGGTDTQYF | TGTGCCAGCAGCTTACAGCGGGGGGGCACAGATACGCAGTATTTT
- | TRBJ2-7 | - | 15 | TRBV5-1 | CASSLDGRDSYEQYF | TGCGCCAGCAGCTTGGATGGTCGGGACTCCTACGAGCAGTACTTC
- | TRBJ1-3 | - | 14 | TRBV11-3 | CASSSGSPGNTIYF | TGTGCCAGCAGCTCAGGTTCACCTGGAAACACCATATATTTT
- | TRBJ2-5 | - | 12 | TRBV6-5 | CASLDYQETQYF | TGTGCCAGCCTAGACTACCAAGAGACCCAGTACTTC
TRBD1 | TRBJ2-5 | - | 15 | TRBV6-5 | CASSYAGQGTETQYF | TGTGCCAGCAGTTACGCCGGACAGGGGACGGAGACCCAGTACTTC
TRBD1 | TRBJ2-5 | - | 18 | TRBV6-7 | CASSWRQGMFGLRETQYF | TGTGCCAGCAGTTGGCGACAGGGTATGTTTGGGCTAAGAGAGACCCAGTACTTC
- | TRBJ1-6 | once | 15 | TRBV2 | CASRNTVLGNSPLHF | TGTGCCAGCAGGAATACTGTCTTGGGTAATTCACCCCTCCACTTT
TRBD1 | TRBJ1-2 | - | 14 | TRBV29-1 | CSVVMTGMDYGYTF | TGCAGCGTTGTGATGACAGGGATGGACTATGGCTACACCTTC
TRBD1 | TRBJ1-5 | - | 15 | TRBV18 | CASSPPTGPNQPQHF | TGTGCCAGCTCACCCCCGACAGGGCCGAATCAGCCCCAGCATTTT
TRBD2 | TRBJ2-2 | - | 18 | TRBV15 | CATSPPRRASGNTGELFF | TGTGCCACCAGCCCGCCCCGAAGGGCTAGCGGGAACACCGGGGAGCTGTTTTTT
TRBD1 | TRBJ2-3 | - | 17 | TRBV4-3 | CASSQAVTGGLFDTQYF | TGCGCCAGCAGCCAAGCGGTGACAGGGGGACTGTTCGATACGCAGTATTTT
- | TRBJ2-1 | - | 15 | TRBV7-2 | CASSSGTSSYNEQFF | TGTGCCAGCAGTTCCGGGACAAGCTCCTACAATGAGCAGTTCTTC
TRBD1 | TRBJ1-2 | - | 15 | TRBV19 | CASSIPTGQPYGYTF | TGTGCCAGTAGTATTCCCACGGGACAGCCCTATGGCTACACCTTC
- | TRBJ2-6 | - | 17 | TRBV10-3 | CAISDLGDHSGANVLTF | TGTGCCATCAGTGACTTAGGGGACCACTCTGGGGCCAACGTCCTGACTTTC
- | TRBJ2-1 | - | 14 | TRBV7-9 | CASYSAWQYNEQFF | TGTGCCAGCTACTCCGCATGGCAATACAATGAGCAGTTCTTC
- | TRBJ1-5 | few | 15 | TRBV7-2 | CASSLAHGVGQPQHF | TGTGCCAGCAGCTTAGCGCATGGGGTTGGTCAGCCCCAGCATTTT
- | TRBJ1-5 | - | 12 | TRBV7-9 | CASSSPNQPQHF | TGTGCCAGCAGCTCCCCTAATCAGCCCCAGCATTTT
- | TRBJ1-2 | - | 16 | TRBV19 | CASSMKVEGANYGYTF | TGTGCCAGTAGTATGAAGGTGGAGGGAGCCAACTATGGCTACACCTTC
- | TRBJ2-3 | - | 15 | TRBV27 | CASSYRDRYADTQYF | TGTGCCAGCAGTTACAGGGATAGATACGCAGATACGCAGTATTTT
- | TRBJ2-7 | - | 13 | TRBV27 | CASSWGGLGEQYF | TGTGCCAGCAGTTGGGGAGGCCTGGGGGAGCAGTACTTC
- | TRBJ2-1 | - | 16 | TRBV15 | CATSRDPRGAIDEQFF | TGTGCCACCAGCAGAGATCCCAGGGGGGCAATCGATGAGCAGTTCTTC
- | TRBJ1-1 | - | 12 | TRBV5-1 | CASSRVGVEAFF | TGCGCCAGCAGCCGAGTGGGGGTTGAAGCTTTCTTT
- | TRBJ2-5 | - | 16 | TRBV11-2 | CASRLLGGGVEETQYF | TGTGCCAGCAGGCTCCTAGGCGGCGGGGTGGAAGAGACCCAGTACTTC
- | TRBJ2-7 | - | 16 | TRBV11-2 | CASSLDLATGLYEQYF | TGTGCCAGCAGCTTAGATTTGGCCACAGGGCTCTACGAGCAGTACTTC
TRBD1 | TRBJ1-5 | few | 19 | TRBV4-1 | CASSPQFRGQGPPNQPQHF | TGCGCCAGCAGCCCCCAATTTAGGGGACAGGGCCCTCCCAATCAGCCCCAGCATTTT
TRBD2 | TRBJ2-1 | - | 16 | TRBV2 | CASWGNTGGTYNEQFF | TGTGCCAGCTGGGGGAACACGGGGGGGACCTACAATGAGCAGTTCTTC
TRBD1 | TRBJ1-4 | - | 18 | TRBV4-3 | CASSQGRAGGGTGEKLFF | TGCGCCAGCAGCCAAGGAAGGGCAGGGGGCGGAACTGGTGAAAAACTGTTTTTT
TRBD2 | TRBJ2-5 | - | 19 | TRBV18 | CASSLLWTSGGTSRETQYF | TGTGCCAGCTCACTCCTATGGACTAGCGGGGGGACCTCCAGGGAGACCCAGTACTTC
TRBD1 | TRBJ2-1 | medium-sized | 16 | TRBV9 | CASSPRGQGSYNEQFF | TGTGCCAGCAGCCCCCGTGGACAGGGATCCTACAATGAGCAGTTCTTC
- | TRBJ1-5 | few | 12 | TRBV5-8 | CASTNSNQPQHF | TGTGCCAGCACCAACAGCAATCAGCCCCAGCATTTT